Shown below are 9 T cell receptor beta chains from a single sample sequenced in a study of blood T cell repertoires in COVID-19 (dated by TCRdb to 2020 to 2021). Receptors were amplified or captured by the immunoSEQ multiplex PCR assay. The source is immuneACCESS, and TCRdb retained only in-frame sequences with V and J called. Part of the clones is not carried over; for the studies checked, unresolved V genes explain less than half of this, and the remainder is unexplained. In this sample the table shows 100,000 to 150,000 clones, almost 70% of which occur a single time. The ten largest clonotypes hold 2% to 2.5% of the sample. Sequenced sample: peripheral blood. These receptors were collected from a woman in her seventies with acute or convalescent COVID-19.

The CDR3 coding sequence is TGTGCCAGCTCGCCCACTAGCGGCACAGATACGCAGTATTTT. Residues: CASSPTSGTDTQYF. The chain links TRBV18 to TRBJ2-3; 7 nucleotides agree with TRBD2. The CDR3 has 14 residues. V lost 6 bases, J lost 1 base, and 4 bases stayed unmatched. CDR1 KGHSH and CDR2 LQKENI come from the germline V gene.

The chain links TRBV9 to TRBJ2-3, with D possibly matching TRBD1 (6 bases). V lost 0 bases and J lost 2, with 10 bases in between. The CDR3 spans 15 residues. The germline CDR1 and CDR2 sequences are SGDLS and YYNGEE. CDR3 sequence (DNA): TGTGCCAGCAGCGTAGGGGGGCGGGCCACAGATACGCAGTATTTT. Encoded protein: CASSVGGRATDTQYF. Full variable domain (remainder filled in from reference TRBV9 and TRBJ2-3): DSGVTQTPKHLITATGQRVTLRCSPRSGDLSVYWYQQSLDQGLQFLIQYYNGEERAKGNILERFSAQQFPDLHSELNLSSLELGDSALYFCASSVGGRATDTQYFGPGTRLTVL.

J is TRBJ2-5 and V is TRBV11-2; no clear D. Germline CDR1 is SGHAT and CDR2 is FQNNGV. Trimming left V 3 bases short and J 4 bases short, with 3 bases between. This CDR3 spans 11 amino acids. The CDR3 nucleotides are TGTGCCAGCAGCTTCGGAGAGACCCAGTACTTC. It yields the protein CASSFGETQYF.

The gene calls are TRBV19 and TRBJ2-5, with D possibly TRBD1 on 6 matching bases. CDR1 LNHDA and CDR2 SQIVND come from the germline V gene (reference sequence). V was cut by 5 bases and J by 6 bases, with 22 bases left in between. The CDR3 sequence is 16 residues long. The CDR3 DNA reads as TGTGCCAGTAGTCCCCAAAGACAGGCGGCAAGTAAGACCCAGTACTTC. Protein product: CASSPQRQAASKTQYF.

V gene TRBV7-9 combines with J gene TRBJ1-3; TRBD1 matches 10 bases. Germline-derived CDR1 and CDR2 are SEHNR and FQNEAQ (reference sequence). The CDR3 spans 14 residues. The trim removed 5 bases at V and 7 bases at J, leaving 5 bases unmatched. The CDR3 sequence is CASSRGQGDNTIYF. CDR3 in DNA: TGTGCCAGCAGCCGCGGACAGGGGGACAACACCATATATTTT. Together with reference TRBV7-9 and TRBJ1-3, the CDR3 gives the full variable domain: DTGVSQNPRHKITKRGQNVTFRCDPISEHNRLYWYRQTLGQGPEFLTYFQNEAQLEKSRLLSDRFSAERPKGSFSTLEIQRTEQGDSAMYLCASSRGQGDNTIYFGEGSWLTVV.

This rearrangement joins TRBV3-1 (or the pseudogene TRBV3-2) to TRBJ1-1; D not certain. Looked up from germline, CDR1 is LGHDT and CDR2 is YNNKEL (reference sequence). V was clipped by 2 bases and J by 3 bases, with 10 bases between them. The CDR3 runs to 14 residues. The CDR3 protein is CASSQQNSYTEAFF. CDR3 nucleotides: TGTGCCAGCAGCCAACAAAACAGCTACACTGAAGCTTTCTTT.

The rearrangement links TRBV4-1 to TRBJ2-3, with D unclear. In germline, CDR1 is MGHRA, CDR2 YSYEKL. V was trimmed by 0 bases and J by 6 bases, leaving 13 bases between them. There are 15 residues in the CDR3. In nucleotides, the CDR3 is TGCGCCAGCAGCCAAGAAAATGGCGGTAAGGATACGCAGTATTTT. It encodes CASSQENGGKDTQYF.

The chain is built from TRBV3-1 (or the pseudogene TRBV3-2) and TRBJ1-1; possible D gene TRBD1, 5 bases. Trimming pared 4 bases from V and 12 bases from J, leaving 18 bases between. CDR3 length: 13 amino acids. Germline V CDR1 and CDR2: LGHDT, YNNKEL (reference sequence). Here the CDR3 DNA reads TGTGCCAGCAGCCTTCAACGGTCGGGGGAGTCTTTCTTT. Protein sequence: CASSLQRSGESFF.

The chain combines TRBV2 with TRBJ2-7; 11 bases are shared with TRBD1. Trimming at V came to 4 bases and at J to 5 bases, leaving 10 bases not matched to a gene. The CDR3 has 16 amino acids. Germline loops: CDR1 SNHLY, CDR2 FYNNEI. The CDR3 bases are TGTGCCAGCAGTGTTTCCGGGACAGGGGGTGTCGACGAGCAGTACTTC. It translates to CASSVSGTGGVDEQYF.